The text below deals with one T cell receptor beta chain. The entry originates in a study of T cell changes during pregnancy in multiple sclerosis. Germline CDR1 reads GTSNPN; CDR2 reads SVGIG (reference sequence). There are 12 residues in the CDR3. The V and J ends lost 8 bases and 1 base, in that order; junction bases with no gene match: 4. The protocol was immunoSEQ multiplex PCR, while the TCRdb copy is restricted to in-frame clones and leaves out a portion. The sample yields 35,000 to 45,000 clones, roughly 90% seen once. V usage is TRBV30 and J usage is TRBJ2-5; TRBD2 matches at 7 bases. The clonotype originates from a female donor in good health, enrolled as a control in a pregnancy study. The specimen comprised peripheral blood, sampled in the second trimester of pregnancy. CDR3 amino acids: CAGGEIQETQYF. The CDR3 DNA is TGTGCCGGGGGGGAGATCCAAGAGACCCAGTACTTC.